This T cell receptor (beta chain) stems from a study of T cell changes during pregnancy in multiple sclerosis. The CDR3 loop spans 16 amino acids. Germline CDR1 reads SGDLS; CDR2 reads YYNGEE. The V and J ends lost 1 base and 1 base respectively, with 9 bases between them. Using immunoSEQ multiplex PCR, the repertoire was profiled, and TCRdb retains in-frame clones only, with some absent. The table shows around 29,000 clones, with around nine tenths occurring only once. The specimen comprised CD4+ T cells from peripheral blood mononuclear cells, sampled in the first trimester of pregnancy. V gene TRBV9 combines with J gene TRBJ1-6; D is undetermined. This receptor was taken from a female donor in good health, enrolled as a control in a pregnancy study. This chain's CDR3 is CASSVSSRSYNSPLHF. The CDR3 coding sequence is TGTGCCAGCAGCGTATCCTCGCGTTCCTATAATTCACCCCTCCACTTT.